The present entry profiles one T cell receptor (beta chain) with its context. This sample is part of a study of blood T cell repertoires in COVID-19. Study-wide context: Samples taken during acute and convalescent COVID-19 were collected in the United States, Italy and Spain.

This CDR3 is built from 16 residues. Germline V gene data show CDR1 as SGHTA and CDR2 as FQGNSA. V was shortened by 5 bases and J by 9 bases, with 23 bases between the two germline ends. In the authors' workflow: Estimation of nucleated cell counts relied on the amplification of reference gene primers. This table comes from immunoSEQ multiplex PCR, and its TCRdb copy is limited to in-frame clones, with some not included. That table is the source of V, J and clone size, and D and trimming were worked out from the DNA. The sample includes roughly 230,000 clones, 81% of them seen just once. This clonotype originated in a woman of 80 years or more with acute or convalescent COVID-19. The gene calls are TRBV7-2 and TRBJ1-5; possible D gene TRBD1, 6 bases. The sequenced sample was peripheral blood. The CDR3 nucleotides read TGTGCCAGCAGCACCGGAAGCAGGGGATACGATCTGCCCCAGCATTTT. The encoded protein is CASSTGSRGYDLPQHF.